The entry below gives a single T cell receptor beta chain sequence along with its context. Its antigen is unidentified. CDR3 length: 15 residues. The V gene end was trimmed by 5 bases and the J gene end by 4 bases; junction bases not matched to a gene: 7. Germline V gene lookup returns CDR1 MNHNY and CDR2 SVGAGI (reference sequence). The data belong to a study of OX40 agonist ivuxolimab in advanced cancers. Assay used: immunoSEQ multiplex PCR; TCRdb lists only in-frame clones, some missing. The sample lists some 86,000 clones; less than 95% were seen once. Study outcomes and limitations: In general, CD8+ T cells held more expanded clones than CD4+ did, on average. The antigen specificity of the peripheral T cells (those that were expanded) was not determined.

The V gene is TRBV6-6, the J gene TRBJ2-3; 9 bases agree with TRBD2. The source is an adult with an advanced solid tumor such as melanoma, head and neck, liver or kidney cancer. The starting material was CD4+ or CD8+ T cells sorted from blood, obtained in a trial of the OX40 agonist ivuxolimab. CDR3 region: CASSRSGGISDTQYF. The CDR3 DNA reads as TGTGCCAGCAGTCGTAGCGGGGGAATTTCAGATACGCAGTATTTT.